This T cell receptor (beta chain) emerged from a study of blood T cells in healthy people across ages. General observations from the study: Per-million-T-cell TCR beta diversity fell roughly linearly with age.

This clonotype showed up just a few times. Its antigen is unknown. It was with a sample-barcoded 5' primer and a J-beta primer mix that a second PCR of roughly 7 to 12 cycles was run. Using its own MiXCR run on the 5' RACE reads, TCRdb lists one record per CDR3 protein. Among 850,000 to 1,100,000 distinct CDR3 sequences listed, less than 45% were seen once. Trimming took off 0 bases at V and 0 bases at J, with 8 bases between the two ends. CDR3 size: 15 residues. Germline V CDR1 and CDR2: LGHNA, YSLEER. Sequencing used blood. This receptor was taken from a man aged 18 to 29 in good health. V usage is TRBV4-3 and J usage is TRBJ1-1; D is unresolved. The CDR3 coding sequence is TGCGCCAGCAGCCAAGATTCAACAGTGAACACTGAAGCTTTCTTT. Residues: CASSQDSTVNTEAFF.